This entry concerns a single T cell receptor beta chain. Its cognate antigen is unknown. It was with 60 Vbeta and 13 Jbeta primers that the PCR ran. This table comes from immunoSEQ multiplex PCR, and its TCRdb copy is limited to in-frame clones, with some not included. Here the sample table reports 200,000 to 250,000 clones. The length of the CDR3 is 16 residues. V lost 0 bases, J lost 2 bases, and 12 bases lay in between. Germline-derived CDR1 and CDR2 are SGHAT and FQNNGV. The sample originates from a study of cytomegalovirus exposure and HLA in healthy donors. Broader study findings: A prior analysis recorded that most TCR beta V segments were productive about 87% or about 30% of the time. Further analysis, carried out later, found HLA-associated TCR beta chains more clonally expanded than equally common other chains.

The sequenced material came from PBMCs. The sequence came from a girl aged 2 to 9 in good health and CMV-seropositive. This chain joins TRBV11-2 and TRBJ2-3; weak D call: TRBD2 (6 bases). The CDR3, as DNA: TGTGCCAGCAGCTTAGATGGGGCGGGGTTCACAGATACGCAGTATTTT. This translates into CASSLDGAGFTDTQYF.